This TCR beta chain stems from a study of cytomegalovirus exposure and HLA in healthy donors. Primers for the PCR totalled 60 Vbeta and 13 Jbeta. Using immunoSEQ multiplex PCR, the repertoire was profiled, and TCRdb retains in-frame clones only, with some absent. The table includes about 150,000 clones, approximately 71% detected once. CDR1 and CDR2 from the germline V gene are SGHRS and YFSETQ. Unmatched junction bases numbered 13, after V lost 5 bases and J lost 6 bases. The CDR3 is made up of 16 amino acids. The chain joins TRBV5-1 to TRBJ1-4, with TRBD1 matching over 7 bases. The receptor comes from a man younger than 35 in good health and CMV-seropositive. Specimen: PBMCs. The CDR3 region is CASRPTPDRSYEKLFF. CDR3 bases: TGCGCCAGCAGGCCGACCCCGGACAGGTCATATGAAAAACTGTTTTTT.